Listed below are T cell receptor beta chains from one sample, sequenced in a study of blood T cells in healthy people across ages. Via MiXCR, TCRdb re-called the 5' RACE reads, giving one row per CDR3 protein. The sample consists of roughly 1.7 million distinct CDR3 sequences, about 31% of them appearing once. Sequenced material: blood. Every receptor here comes from a woman in her twenties or thirties in good health. CDR3s include the opening cysteine and the closing phenylalanine or tryptophan. Each record gives: J gene, V gene, clone size, D gene, CDR3 DNA, CDR3 protein. D genes are given only for firm matches. Size is stated for part of the rows, as once, few or many counts, or as a class when the clone is expanded.

TRBJ1-3 TRBV12-3/TRBV12-4 NA TRBD1 TGTGCCAGCAGTTTACAAGGACAGGGGGGAGACACCATATATTTT CASSLQGQGGDTIYF
TRBJ2-3 TRBV15 few NA TGTGCCACCAGCAGAGAAAACAGGGCCCACACAGATACGCAGTATTTT CATSRENRAHTDTQYF
TRBJ2-2 TRBV12-3/TRBV12-4 NA NA TGTGCCAGCAGTTTAGCGCGGATCGGGACCGGGGAGCTGTTTTTT CASSLARIGTGELFF
TRBJ2-1 TRBV20-1 many NA TGCAGTGCTAGAGATCGGAGGGGGGGCTCCTACAATGAGCAGTTCTTC CSARDRRGGSYNEQFF
TRBJ2-1 TRBV20-1 NA TRBD2 TGCAGTGCTCCCGGGGCTAGCGGGTACAATGAGCAGTTCTTC CSAPGASGYNEQFF
TRBJ2-5 TRBV25-1 NA NA TGTGCCAGCAGGCGGGAAACAGAGACCCAGTACTTC CASRRETETQYF
TRBJ1-1 TRBV12-3/TRBV12-4 NA TRBD1 TGTGCCAGCAGTACGTCTGCGGACAGGGGACGAGCTTTCTTT CASSTSADRGRAFF
TRBJ2-3 TRBV20-1 NA NA TGCAGTGCTAGAGGAGTCTGGGATCCAGATACGCAGTATTTT CSARGVWDPDTQYF
TRBJ2-7 TRBV3-1 many NA TGTGCCAGCAGCCAGACCTCCTACGAGCAGTACTTC CASSQTSYEQYF
TRBJ1-5 TRBV12-3/TRBV12-4 NA NA TGTGCCAGCAGTTTTGGGAAGTGGGGACGGGGCAATCAGCCCCAGCATTTT CASSFGKWGRGNQPQHF
TRBJ2-5 TRBV20-1 NA TRBD1 TGCAGTGCTAGAGGTCCCGGGACAGGGGCGGCAGAGACCCAGTACTTC CSARGPGTGAAETQYF
TRBJ2-3 TRBV5-1 NA TRBD2 TGCGCCAGCAACACGTGGGAGTACGGGGGGGGCACAGATACGCAGTATTTT CASNTWEYGGGTDTQYF
TRBJ2-7 TRBV18 NA NA TGTGCCAGCTCACCAATCACGGGGGTTCCCTACGAGCAGTACTTC CASSPITGVPYEQYF
TRBJ1-5 TRBV29-1 NA NA TGCAGCGTTGATTATGGGGGCGGTCAGCCCCAGCATTTT CSVDYGGGQPQHF
TRBJ2-3 TRBV5-6 few NA TGTGCCAGCAGCTTGGGGGTAGGCAGAAGCACAGATACGCAGTATTTT CASSLGVGRSTDTQYF
TRBJ2-1 TRBV20-1 few TRBD2 TGCAGTGCTAGAGTTAGCGGGAGCGCCGGGTCCTACAATGAGCAGTTCTTC CSARVSGSAGSYNEQFF
TRBJ2-3 TRBV7-2 NA NA TGTGCCGGCATCAACCGGACGCCTCTGTGGACGCAGTATTTT CAGINRTPLWTQYF
TRBJ2-7 TRBV20-1 NA NA TGCAGTGCTAGCGGGGTAAATATTTACGAGCAGTACTTC CSASGVNIYEQYF
TRBJ2-1 TRBV19 NA NA TGTGCCAGTAAGATTAGCGCAGTCGATGAGCAGTTCTTC CASKISAVDEQFF